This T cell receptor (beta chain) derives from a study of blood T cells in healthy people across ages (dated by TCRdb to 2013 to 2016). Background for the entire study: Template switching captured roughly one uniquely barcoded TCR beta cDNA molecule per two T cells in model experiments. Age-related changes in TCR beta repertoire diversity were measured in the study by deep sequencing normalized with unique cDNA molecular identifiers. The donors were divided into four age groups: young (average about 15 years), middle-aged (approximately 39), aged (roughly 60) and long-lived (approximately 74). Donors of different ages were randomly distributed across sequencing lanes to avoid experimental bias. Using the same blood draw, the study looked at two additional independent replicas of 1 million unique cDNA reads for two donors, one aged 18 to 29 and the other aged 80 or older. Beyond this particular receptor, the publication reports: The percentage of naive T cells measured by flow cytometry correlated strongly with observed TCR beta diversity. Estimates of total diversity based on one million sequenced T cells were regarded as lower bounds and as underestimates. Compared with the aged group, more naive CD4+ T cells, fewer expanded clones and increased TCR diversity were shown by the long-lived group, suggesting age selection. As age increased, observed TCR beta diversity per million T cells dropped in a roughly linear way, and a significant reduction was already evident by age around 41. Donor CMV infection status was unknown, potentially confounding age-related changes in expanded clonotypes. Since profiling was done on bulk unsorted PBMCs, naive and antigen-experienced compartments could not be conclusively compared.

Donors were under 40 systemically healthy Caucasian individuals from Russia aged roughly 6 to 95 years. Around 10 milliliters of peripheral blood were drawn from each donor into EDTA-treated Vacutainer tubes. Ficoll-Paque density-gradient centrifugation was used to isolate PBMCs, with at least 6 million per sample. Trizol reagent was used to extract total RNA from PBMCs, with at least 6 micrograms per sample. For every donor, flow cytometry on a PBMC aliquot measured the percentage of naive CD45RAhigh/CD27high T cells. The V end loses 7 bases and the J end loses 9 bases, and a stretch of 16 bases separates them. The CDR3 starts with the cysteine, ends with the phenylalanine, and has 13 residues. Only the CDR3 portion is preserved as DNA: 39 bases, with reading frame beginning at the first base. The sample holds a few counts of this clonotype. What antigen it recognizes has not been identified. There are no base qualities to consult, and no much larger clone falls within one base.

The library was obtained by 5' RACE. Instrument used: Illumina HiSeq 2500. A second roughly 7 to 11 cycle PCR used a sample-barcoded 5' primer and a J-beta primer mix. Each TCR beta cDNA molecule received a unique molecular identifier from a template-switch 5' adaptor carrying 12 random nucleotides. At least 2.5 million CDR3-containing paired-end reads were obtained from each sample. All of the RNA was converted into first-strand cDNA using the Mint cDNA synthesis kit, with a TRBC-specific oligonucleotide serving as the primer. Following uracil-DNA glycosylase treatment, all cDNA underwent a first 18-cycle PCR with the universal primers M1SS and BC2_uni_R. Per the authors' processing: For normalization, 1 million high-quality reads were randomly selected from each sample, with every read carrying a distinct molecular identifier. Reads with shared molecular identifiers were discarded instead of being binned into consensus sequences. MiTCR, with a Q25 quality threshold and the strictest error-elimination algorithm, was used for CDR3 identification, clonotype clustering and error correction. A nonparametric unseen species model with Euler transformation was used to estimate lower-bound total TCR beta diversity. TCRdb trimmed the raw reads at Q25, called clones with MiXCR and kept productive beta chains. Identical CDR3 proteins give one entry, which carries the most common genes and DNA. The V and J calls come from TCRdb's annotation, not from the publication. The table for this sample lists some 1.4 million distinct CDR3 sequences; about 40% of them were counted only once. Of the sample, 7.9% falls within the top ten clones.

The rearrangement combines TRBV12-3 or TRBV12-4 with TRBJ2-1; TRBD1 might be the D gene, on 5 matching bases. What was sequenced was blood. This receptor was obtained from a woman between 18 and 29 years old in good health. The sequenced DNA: TGTGCCAGCACCCCTCTCGACAGAACTGAGCAGTTCTTC. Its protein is CASTPLDRTEQFF.